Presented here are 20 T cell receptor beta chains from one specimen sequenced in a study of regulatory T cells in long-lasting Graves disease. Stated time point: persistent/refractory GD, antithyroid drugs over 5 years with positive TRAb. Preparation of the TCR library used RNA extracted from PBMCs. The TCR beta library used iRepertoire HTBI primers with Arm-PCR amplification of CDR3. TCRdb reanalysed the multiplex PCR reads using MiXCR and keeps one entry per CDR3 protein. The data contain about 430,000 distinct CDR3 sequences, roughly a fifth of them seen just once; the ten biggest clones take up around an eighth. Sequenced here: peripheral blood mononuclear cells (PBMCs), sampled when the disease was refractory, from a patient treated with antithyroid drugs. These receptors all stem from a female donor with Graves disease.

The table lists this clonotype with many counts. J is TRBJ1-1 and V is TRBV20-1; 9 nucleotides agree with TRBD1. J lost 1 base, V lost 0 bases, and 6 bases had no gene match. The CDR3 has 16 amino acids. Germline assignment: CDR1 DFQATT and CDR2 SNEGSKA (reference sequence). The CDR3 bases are TGCAGTGCTAGAGATCCGGACAGGGGCGCGAACACTGAAGCTTTCTTT. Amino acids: CSARDPDRGANTEAFF.

Written as DNA, the CDR3 is TGCAGCGTTCTAAGGAATGAAAAACTGTTTTTT. Encoded protein: CSVLRNEKLFF. The chain employs TRBV29-1 and TRBJ1-4; D uncertain. This CDR3 contains 11 residues. CDR1 is SQVTM, CDR2 ANQGSEA, per germline. Trimming left V 5 bases short and J 5 bases short, with 6 bases between.

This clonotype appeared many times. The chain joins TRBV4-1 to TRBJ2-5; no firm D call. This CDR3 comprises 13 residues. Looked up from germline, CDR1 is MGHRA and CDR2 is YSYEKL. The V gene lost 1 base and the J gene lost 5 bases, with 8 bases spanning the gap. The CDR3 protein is CASSQVVRETQYF. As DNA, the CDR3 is TGCGCCAGCAGCCAAGTGGTGAGGGAGACCCAGTACTTC.

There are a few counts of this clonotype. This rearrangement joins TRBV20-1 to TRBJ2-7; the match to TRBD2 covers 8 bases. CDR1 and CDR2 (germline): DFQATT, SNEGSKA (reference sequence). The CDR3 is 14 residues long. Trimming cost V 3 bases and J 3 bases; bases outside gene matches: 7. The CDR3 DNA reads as TGCAGTGCTAGGCCCTGGGGACTAGACTACGAGCAGTACTTC. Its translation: CSARPWGLDYEQYF.

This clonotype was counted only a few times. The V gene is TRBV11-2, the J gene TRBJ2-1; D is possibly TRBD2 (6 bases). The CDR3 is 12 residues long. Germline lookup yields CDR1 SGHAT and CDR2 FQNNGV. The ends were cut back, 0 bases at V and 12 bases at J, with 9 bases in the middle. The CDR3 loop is CASSLEVGGQFF. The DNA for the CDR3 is TGTGCCAGCAGCTTAGAAGTGGGAGGGCAGTTCTTC.

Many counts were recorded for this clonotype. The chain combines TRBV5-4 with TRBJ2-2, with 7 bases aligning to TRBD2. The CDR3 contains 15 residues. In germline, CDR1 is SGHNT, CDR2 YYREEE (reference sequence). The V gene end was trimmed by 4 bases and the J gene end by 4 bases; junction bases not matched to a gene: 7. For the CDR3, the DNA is TGTGCCAGCAGCGTTAGCGGGTTGGGCACCGGGGAGCTGTTTTTT. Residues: CASSVSGLGTGELFF.

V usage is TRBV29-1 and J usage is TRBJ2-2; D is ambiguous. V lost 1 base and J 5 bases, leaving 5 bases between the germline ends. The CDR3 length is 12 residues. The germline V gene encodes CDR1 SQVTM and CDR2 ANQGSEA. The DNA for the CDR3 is TGCAGCGTTGAAGGGAGTACCGGGGAGCTGTTTTTT. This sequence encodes CSVEGSTGELFF.

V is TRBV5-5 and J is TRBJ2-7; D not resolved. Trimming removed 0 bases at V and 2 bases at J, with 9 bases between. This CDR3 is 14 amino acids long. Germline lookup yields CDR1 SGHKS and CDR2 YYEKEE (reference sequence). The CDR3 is CASSLVPTPYEQYF. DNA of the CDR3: TGTGCCAGCAGCTTGGTACCAACCCCCTACGAGCAGTACTTC. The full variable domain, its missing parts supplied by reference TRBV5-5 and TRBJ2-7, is DAGVTQSPTHLIKTRGQQVTLRCSPISGHKSVSWYQQVLGQGPQFIFQYYEKEERGRGNFPDRFSARQFPNYSSELNVNALLLGDSALYLCASSLVPTPYEQYFGPGTRLTVT.

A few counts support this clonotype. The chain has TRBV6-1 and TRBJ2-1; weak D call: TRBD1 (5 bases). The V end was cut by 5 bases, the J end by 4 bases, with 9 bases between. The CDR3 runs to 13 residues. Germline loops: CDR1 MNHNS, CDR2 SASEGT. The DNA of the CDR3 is TGTGCCAGCAGTCCAGGGTTTTACAATGAGCAGTTCTTC. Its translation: CASSPGFYNEQFF.

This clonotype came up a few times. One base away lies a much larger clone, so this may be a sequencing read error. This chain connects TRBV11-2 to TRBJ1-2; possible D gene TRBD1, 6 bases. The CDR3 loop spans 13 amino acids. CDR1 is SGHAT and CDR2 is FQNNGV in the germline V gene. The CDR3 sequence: CASGLRTDGGYTF. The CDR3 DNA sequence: TGTGCCAGCGGCTTACGGACAGACGGTGGCTACACCTTC. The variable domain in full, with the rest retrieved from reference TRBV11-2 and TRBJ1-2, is EAGVAQSPRYKIIEKRQSVAFWCNPISGHATLYWYQQILGQGPKLLIQFQNNGVVDDSQLPKDRFSAERLKGVDSTLKIQPAKLEDSAVYLCASGLRTDGGYTFGSGTRLTVV.

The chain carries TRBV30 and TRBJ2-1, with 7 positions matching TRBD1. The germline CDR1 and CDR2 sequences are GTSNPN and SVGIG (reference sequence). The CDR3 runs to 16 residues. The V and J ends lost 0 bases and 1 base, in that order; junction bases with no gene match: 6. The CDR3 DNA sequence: TGTGCCTGGAGTGTTTTTCGACAGGGATCCTACAATGAGCAGTTCTTC. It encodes CAWSVFRQGSYNEQFF.

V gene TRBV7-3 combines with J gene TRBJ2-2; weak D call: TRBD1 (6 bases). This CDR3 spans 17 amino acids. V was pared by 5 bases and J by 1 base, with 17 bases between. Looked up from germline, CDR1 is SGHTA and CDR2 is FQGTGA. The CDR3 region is CASSQNRQGLNTGELFF. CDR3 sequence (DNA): TGTGCCAGCAGCCAAAATCGTCAGGGGCTGAACACCGGGGAGCTGTTTTTT.

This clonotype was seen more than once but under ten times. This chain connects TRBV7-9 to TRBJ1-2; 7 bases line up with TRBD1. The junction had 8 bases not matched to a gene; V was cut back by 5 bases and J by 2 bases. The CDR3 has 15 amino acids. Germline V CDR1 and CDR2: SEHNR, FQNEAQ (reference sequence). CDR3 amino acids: CASSNPDRDNYGYTF. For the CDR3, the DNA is TGTGCCAGCAGCAACCCTGACAGGGACAACTATGGCTACACCTTC.

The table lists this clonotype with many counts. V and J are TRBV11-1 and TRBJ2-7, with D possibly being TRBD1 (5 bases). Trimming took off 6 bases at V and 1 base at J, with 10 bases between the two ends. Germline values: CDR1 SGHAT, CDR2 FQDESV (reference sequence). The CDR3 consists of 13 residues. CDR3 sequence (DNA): TGTGCCAGCAGGGGTAGGGGTTCCTACGAGCAGTACTTC. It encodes CASRGRGSYEQYF.

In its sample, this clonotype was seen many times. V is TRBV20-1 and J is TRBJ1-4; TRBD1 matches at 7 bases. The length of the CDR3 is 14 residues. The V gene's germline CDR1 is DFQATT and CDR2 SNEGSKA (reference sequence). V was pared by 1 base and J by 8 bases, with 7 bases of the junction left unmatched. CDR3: CSARVTGEDEKLFF. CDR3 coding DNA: TGCAGTGCTAGAGTCACAGGGGAGGACGAAAAACTGTTTTTT.

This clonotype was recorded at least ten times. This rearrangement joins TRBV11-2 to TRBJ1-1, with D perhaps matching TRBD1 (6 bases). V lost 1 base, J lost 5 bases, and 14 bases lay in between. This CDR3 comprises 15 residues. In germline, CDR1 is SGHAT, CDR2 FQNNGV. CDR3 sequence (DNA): TGTGCCAGCAGCTTAGGGCCAGGGGTGAGGACTGAAGCTTTCTTT. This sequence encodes CASSLGPGVRTEAFF. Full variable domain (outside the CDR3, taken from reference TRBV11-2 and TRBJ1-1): EAGVAQSPRYKIIEKRQSVAFWCNPISGHATLYWYQQILGQGPKLLIQFQNNGVVDDSQLPKDRFSAERLKGVDSTLKIQPAKLEDSAVYLCASSLGPGVRTEAFFGQGTRLTVV.

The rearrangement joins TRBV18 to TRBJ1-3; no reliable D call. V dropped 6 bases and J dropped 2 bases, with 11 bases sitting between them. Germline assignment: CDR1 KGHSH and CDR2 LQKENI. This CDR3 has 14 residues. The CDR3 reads CASSGIAPGNTIYF. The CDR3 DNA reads TGTGCCAGCTCGGGGATTGCCCCTGGAAACACCATATATTTT.

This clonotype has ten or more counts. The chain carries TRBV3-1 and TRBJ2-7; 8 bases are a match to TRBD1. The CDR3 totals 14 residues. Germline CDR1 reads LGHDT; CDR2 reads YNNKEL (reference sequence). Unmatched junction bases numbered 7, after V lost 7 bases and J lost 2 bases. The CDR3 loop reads CASTRDRPTYEQYF. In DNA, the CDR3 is TGTGCCAGCACGAGGGACAGGCCCACCTACGAGCAGTACTTC.

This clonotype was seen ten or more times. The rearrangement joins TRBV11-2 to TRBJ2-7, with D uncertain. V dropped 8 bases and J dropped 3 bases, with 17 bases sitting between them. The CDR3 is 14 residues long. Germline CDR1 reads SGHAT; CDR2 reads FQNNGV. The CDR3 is CASSLGLEFYEQYF. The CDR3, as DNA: TGTGCCAGCTCCCTGGGCCTCGAATTCTACGAGCAGTACTTC.

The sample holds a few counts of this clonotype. In DNA, the CDR3 is TGTGCCAGCTCCGGGGGGACAGGGCACGAGCAGTACTTC. Translating it yields CASSGGTGHEQYF. The V and J genes are TRBV18 and TRBJ2-7, with TRBD1 matching over 9 bases. The CDR3 is made up of 13 amino acids. Germline V gene data show CDR1 as KGHSH and CDR2 as LQKENI. With V trimmed by 6 bases and J by 5 bases, 5 bases remained unmatched.